This TCR beta chain was found in a study of shared clonotypes between healthy human individuals. Assay used: immunoSEQ multiplex PCR; TCRdb lists only in-frame clones, some missing. The sample has approximately 350,000 clones; 90% to 98% are singletons. This clone was found a few times. This TCR came from a man aged 25-40 years in good health. Source material: memory CD8+ T cells sorted from blood. The subset denotes: CD45RO+ cells pooled with CCR7-negative TemRA cells.

The CDR3 coding sequence is TGTGCCAGTAGTAGATTGACAGGGCAGCCCCAGCATTTT. The encoded protein is CASSRLTGQPQHF. The J gene is TRBJ1-5, the V gene TRBV19; 7 positions match TRBD1. The CDR3 has 13 amino acids. The junction had 4 bases not matched to a gene; V was cut back by 4 bases and J by 7 bases. Germline-derived CDR1 and CDR2 are LNHDA and SQIVND (reference sequence).